The entry below describes one T cell receptor beta chain. Its matching antigen is unknown. The entry originates in a study of blood T cells in healthy people across ages. Study-wide findings and caveats: Observed TCR beta diversity showed a strong correlation with the percentage of naive T cells as measured by flow cytometry. Since the PBMCs were unsorted, naive and antigen-experienced cells could not be conclusively compared. It was held that diversity estimates obtained from one million T cells represented underestimates.

The use of a sample-barcoded 5' primer and a J-beta primer mix characterized a second PCR of roughly 7 to 12 cycles. TCRdb reprocessed the 5' RACE reads via MiXCR and lists one record per CDR3 protein. This repertoire shows hundreds of thousands of distinct CDR3 sequences, about 62% found once; its top ten account for approximately 20%. Each donor supplied about 9.6 milliliters of peripheral blood. The CDR3 has 14 amino acids. Germline CDR1 is SGDLS and CDR2 is YYNGEE. The junction had 1 base not matched to a gene; V was cut back by 2 bases and J by 4 bases. The sequence came from a man aged 30 to 39 in good health. The chain combines TRBV9 with TRBJ1-2; 11 positions match TRBD1. The specimen was blood. This CDR3 is CASSVGQGVYGYTF. The CDR3 DNA follows: TGTGCCAGCAGCGTGGGACAGGGGGTCTATGGCTACACCTTC.